The clone carrying this TCR beta chain appeared many times. The antigen remains undetermined. Constant-region reverse primers amplified full-length variable regions, followed by semi-nested Nested Universal Primer A PCR. TCRdb ran MiXCR on the 5' RACE reads and lists one entry per CDR3 protein. Among about 64,000 distinct CDR3 sequences listed, under 25% were seen once. Germline CDR1 reads MNHEY; CDR2 reads SVGAGI. V shed 4 bases and J 5 bases; nucleotides not matched to a gene: 4. The CDR3 has 13 amino acids. Study outcomes and limitations: Tumor Tregs overlapped most with tumor, then blood, naive CD4+ cells. Tumor memory CD4+ T cell TCR gene usage clustered with blood and lymph node memory CD4+ cells and lymph node naive CD4+ cells.

Memory CD4+ cells were defined as CD4+CD45RO+CD25-. The sequenced sample was memory CD4+ T cells sorted from a lymph node. Subset: memory CD4+ T cells, CD4+CD45RO+CD25-. The chain is built from TRBV6-5 and TRBJ2-5, with 7 bases fitting TRBD1. This sequence originates from a female donor with breast cancer. Here the CDR3 reads CASSSQGDETQYF. In nucleotides, the CDR3 is TGTGCCAGCAGTTCCCAGGGGGATGAGACCCAGTACTTC.